The rows below give T cell receptor beta chains drawn from one sample of a study of blood T cell repertoires in COVID-19. Profiled with immunoSEQ multiplex PCR; TCRdb holds only in-frame clones, not every one. The sample holds about 150,000 clones, 75% to 85% seen once. The sequenced sample was peripheral blood. The receptors originated from a man between 60 and 75 years old with acute or convalescent COVID-19. The CDR3 runs from the conserved cysteine through the conserved F or W. D genes are given only for firm matches. The size of a clone is reported for some rows only, either as once, few or many, or as a class for expanded clones.

abundance: -
d_gene: TRBD1
j_gene: TRBJ1-1
len: 13
v_gene: TRBV10-1
CDR3nt: TGCGCCAGCAGAGTGGACAGGGACACTGAAGCTTTCTTT
CDR3aa: CASRVDRDTEAFF

abundance: -
d_gene: TRBD1
j_gene: TRBJ2-2
len: 15
v_gene: TRBV28
CDR3nt: TGTGCCAGCAGTTTCACCGTCACAGGGGCCGGGGAGCTGTTTTTT
CDR3aa: CASSFTVTGAGELFF

abundance: few
d_gene: -
j_gene: TRBJ1-2
len: 13
v_gene: TRBV12-3/TRBV12-4
CDR3nt: TGTGCCAGCAGTCTAGACAGAAACTATGGCTACACCTTC
CDR3aa: CASSLDRNYGYTF

abundance: -
d_gene: TRBD1
j_gene: TRBJ2-1
len: 15
v_gene: TRBV3-1/TRBV3-2
CDR3nt: TGTGCCAGCAGCCGGGGGACAGGGGGTAAGAATGAGCAGTTCTTC
CDR3aa: CASSRGTGGKNEQFF

abundance: -
d_gene: -
j_gene: TRBJ2-3
len: 12
v_gene: TRBV10-1
CDR3nt: TGCGCCAGCAGTGAAGGAGTCGATACGCAGTATTTT
CDR3aa: CASSEGVDTQYF

abundance: -
d_gene: -
j_gene: TRBJ2-3
len: 14
v_gene: TRBV19
CDR3nt: TGTGCCAGTAGTATCGGGAGTCAGGCAGATACGCAGTATTTT
CDR3aa: CASSIGSQADTQYF

abundance: -
d_gene: TRBD1
j_gene: TRBJ2-5
len: 14
v_gene: TRBV6-5
CDR3nt: TGTGCCAGCACTCCAGCCGGGACAGAAGAGACCCAGTACTTC
CDR3aa: CASTPAGTEETQYF

abundance: -
d_gene: -
j_gene: TRBJ1-5
len: 13
v_gene: TRBV19
CDR3nt: TGTGCCAGTAGTTCTCACAGGAATCAGCCCCAGCATTTT
CDR3aa: CASSSHRNQPQHF

abundance: -
d_gene: TRBD1
j_gene: TRBJ1-3
len: 13
v_gene: TRBV6-5
CDR3nt: TGTGCCAGCAGTTTGGACAGGCGAAACACCATATATTTT
CDR3aa: CASSLDRRNTIYF

abundance: few
d_gene: TRBD1
j_gene: TRBJ2-7
len: 13
v_gene: TRBV6-5
CDR3nt: TGTGCCAGCAGTCGGGACAGGGGCTACGAGCAGTACTTC
CDR3aa: CASSRDRGYEQYF

abundance: -
d_gene: -
j_gene: TRBJ2-7
len: 19
v_gene: TRBV5-8
CDR3nt: TGTGCCAGCAGCTTGGCCCTGACAGGGACCAGGGACTTTGCCTACGAGCAGTACTTC
CDR3aa: CASSLALTGTRDFAYEQYF

abundance: few
d_gene: -
j_gene: TRBJ1-6
len: 15
v_gene: TRBV5-4
CDR3nt: TGTGCCAGCAGCGCCCAGACAGGAATTAATTCACCCCTCCACTTT
CDR3aa: CASSAQTGINSPLHF

abundance: -
d_gene: -
j_gene: TRBJ2-7
len: 14
v_gene: TRBV14
CDR3nt: TGTGCCAGCAGCCTAGATGGCGGGATCTACGAGCAGTACTTC
CDR3aa: CASSLDGGIYEQYF

abundance: -
d_gene: -
j_gene: TRBJ1-1
len: 14
v_gene: TRBV25-1
CDR3nt: TGTGCCAGCAGTGTCTCCCCCGGGAACACTGAAGCTTTCTTT
CDR3aa: CASSVSPGNTEAFF

abundance: -
d_gene: TRBD2
j_gene: TRBJ2-7
len: 15
v_gene: TRBV7-2
CDR3nt: TGTGCCAGCAGCCCCCCGGGGAGCGGGAGAAACGAGCAGTACTTC
CDR3aa: CASSPPGSGRNEQYF

abundance: few
d_gene: TRBD1
j_gene: TRBJ1-2
len: 15
v_gene: TRBV5-4
CDR3nt: TGTGCCAGCAGCAGCCGGACAGGGGGCGACTATGGCTACACCTTC
CDR3aa: CASSSRTGGDYGYTF

abundance: -
d_gene: TRBD1
j_gene: TRBJ2-1
len: 15
v_gene: TRBV25-1
CDR3nt: TGTGCCAGCAGTGTCACACAGGGGTCTGGCAATGAGCAGTTCTTC
CDR3aa: CASSVTQGSGNEQFF

abundance: -
d_gene: TRBD1
j_gene: TRBJ1-6
len: 16
v_gene: TRBV24-1
CDR3nt: TGTGCCACCAGTGATCCCCGGACAGGGACTAAGTCACCCCTCCACTTT
CDR3aa: CATSDPRTGTKSPLHF

abundance: -
d_gene: TRBD1
j_gene: TRBJ1-2
len: 14
v_gene: TRBV27
CDR3nt: TGTGCCAGCAGTGGGGACAGGGGATACTATGGCTACACCTTC
CDR3aa: CASSGDRGYYGYTF

abundance: -
d_gene: -
j_gene: TRBJ1-3
len: 15
v_gene: TRBV5-5
CDR3nt: TGTGCCAGCAGCCCCTTGCGGGGTCCGGGAAACACCATATATTTT
CDR3aa: CASSPLRGPGNTIYF

abundance: -
d_gene: -
j_gene: TRBJ2-1
len: 13
v_gene: TRBV10-3
CDR3nt: TGTGCCATCAGTGATACAGTCTACAATGAGCAGTTCTTC
CDR3aa: CAISDTVYNEQFF

abundance: -
d_gene: -
j_gene: TRBJ2-1
len: 12
v_gene: TRBV7-9
CDR3nt: TGTGCCAGCAGCGAGGACTACAATGAGCAGTTCTTC
CDR3aa: CASSEDYNEQFF

abundance: few
d_gene: -
j_gene: TRBJ2-5
len: 14
v_gene: TRBV5-1
CDR3nt: TGCGCCAGCTCGACAGGAATCCCCCAAGAGACCCAGTACTTC
CDR3aa: CASSTGIPQETQYF

abundance: -
d_gene: -
j_gene: TRBJ1-6
len: 13
v_gene: TRBV6-5
CDR3nt: TGTGCCACCGCAGGGGTTTTCGATTCACCCCTCCACTTT
CDR3aa: CATAGVFDSPLHF

abundance: -
d_gene: TRBD1
j_gene: TRBJ2-7
len: 13
v_gene: TRBV10-1
CDR3nt: TGCGCCAGCAGCGGACAGGGGGCGTCCGAGCAGTACTTC
CDR3aa: CASSGQGASEQYF

abundance: once
d_gene: TRBD2
j_gene: TRBJ2-5
len: 16
v_gene: TRBV2
CDR3nt: TGTGCCAGCAGTGTCGGGCTAGCGGGAGGTAAAGAGACCCAGTACTTC
CDR3aa: CASSVGLAGGKETQYF

abundance: -
d_gene: -
j_gene: TRBJ2-1
len: 13
v_gene: TRBV6-5
CDR3nt: TGTGCCAGCAGTCCCCGGGGAGACAATGAGCAGTTCTTC
CDR3aa: CASSPRGDNEQFF

abundance: -
d_gene: -
j_gene: TRBJ2-3
len: 14
v_gene: TRBV28
CDR3nt: TGTGCCAGCAATACTCCAGGTAGCACAGATACGCAGTATTTT
CDR3aa: CASNTPGSTDTQYF

abundance: -
d_gene: TRBD1
j_gene: TRBJ1-5
len: 16
v_gene: TRBV28
CDR3nt: TGTGCCAGCAGTTCACTTCCGACAGGGGGCAGTCAGCCCCAGCATTTT
CDR3aa: CASSSLPTGGSQPQHF